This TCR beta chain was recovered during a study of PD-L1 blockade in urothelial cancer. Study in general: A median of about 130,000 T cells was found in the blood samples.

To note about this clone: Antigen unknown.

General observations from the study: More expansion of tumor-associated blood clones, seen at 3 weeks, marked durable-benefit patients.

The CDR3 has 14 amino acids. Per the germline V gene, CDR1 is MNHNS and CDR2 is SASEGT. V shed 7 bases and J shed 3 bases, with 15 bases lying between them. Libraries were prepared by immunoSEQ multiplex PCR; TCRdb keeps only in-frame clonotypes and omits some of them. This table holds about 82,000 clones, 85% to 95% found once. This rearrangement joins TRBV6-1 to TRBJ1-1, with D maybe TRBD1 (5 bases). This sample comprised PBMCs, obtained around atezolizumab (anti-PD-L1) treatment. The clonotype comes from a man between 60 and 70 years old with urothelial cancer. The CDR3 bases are TGTGCCAGCACCGTGGGGGGGTGGGACACTGAAGCTTTCTTT. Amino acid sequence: CASTVGGWDTEAFF.